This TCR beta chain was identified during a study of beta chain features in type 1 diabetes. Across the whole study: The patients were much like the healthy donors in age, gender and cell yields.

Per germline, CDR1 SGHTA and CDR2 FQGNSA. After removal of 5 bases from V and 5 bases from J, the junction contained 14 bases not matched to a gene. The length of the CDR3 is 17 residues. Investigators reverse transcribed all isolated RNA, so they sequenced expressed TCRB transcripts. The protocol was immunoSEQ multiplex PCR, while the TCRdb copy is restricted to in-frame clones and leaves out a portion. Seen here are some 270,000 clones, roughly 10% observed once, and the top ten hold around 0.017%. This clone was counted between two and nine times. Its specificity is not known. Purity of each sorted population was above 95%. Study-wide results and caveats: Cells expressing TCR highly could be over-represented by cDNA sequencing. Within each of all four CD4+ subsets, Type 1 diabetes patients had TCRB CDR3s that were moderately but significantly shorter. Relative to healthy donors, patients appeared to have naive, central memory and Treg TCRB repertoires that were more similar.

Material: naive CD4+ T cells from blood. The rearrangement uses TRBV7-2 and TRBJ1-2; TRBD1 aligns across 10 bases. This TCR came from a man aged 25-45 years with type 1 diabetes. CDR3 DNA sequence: TGTGCCAGCAGCCCCCCGGGACAGGGGCCGTTTATTTATGGCTACACCTTC. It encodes CASSPPGQGPFIYGYTF.